The present TCR beta chain was sequenced within a study of OX40 agonist ivuxolimab in advanced cancers. At the level of the study: With ivuxolimab, an agonistic anti-OX40 (CD134) antibody, patients were treated. Previous treatment with anti-PD-1, anti-PD-L1 or anti-CTLA-4 therapy was allowed; 40% had received some.

Measured with immunoSEQ multiplex PCR; TCRdb has only the in-frame clones, and not every one. The data contain about 61,000 clones, approximately 90% of them singletons. Germline CDR1 is MNHEY and CDR2 is SMNVEV (reference sequence). V was cut by 2 bases and J by 0 bases, with 4 bases left in between. The CDR3 has 13 amino acids. The origin of this receptor is an adult with an advanced solid tumor such as melanoma, head and neck, liver or kidney cancer. Sequences were derived from CD4+ or CD8+ T cells sorted from blood, sampled in a trial of the OX40 agonist ivuxolimab. This chain connects TRBV27 to TRBJ1-1; D remains unclear. The CDR3, as DNA: TGTGCCAGCAGTTTACAATTGAACACTGAAGCTTTCTTT. Protein product: CASSLQLNTEAFF.